Below are 18 T cell receptor beta chains sequenced from a single sample in a study of PD-1 blockade in classical Hodgkin lymphoma. Relapse after autologous stem cell transplantation occurred in every patient, and brentuximab vedotin exposure varied. Sequenced by immunoSEQ multiplex PCR; TCRdb stores in-frame clones only, minus some. The table includes under 95,000 clones, approximately 91% detected once. Sequencing was performed on peripheral blood mononuclear cells (PBMCs), taken before the second cycle of nivolumab. All receptors come from a human donor with classical Hodgkin lymphoma.

The chain links TRBV7-9 to TRBJ2-7, with TRBD2 identical over 7 bases. Germline V gene lookup returns CDR1 SEHNR and CDR2 FQNEAQ (reference sequence). The junction had 19 bases not matched to a gene; V was cut back by 1 base and J by 4 bases. The CDR3 length is 19 residues. The CDR3 is CASSLVSGTLGGRAYEQYF. CDR3 coding DNA: TGTGCCAGCAGCTTAGTCTCCGGGACCCTAGGTGGGAGGGCTTACGAGCAGTACTTC.

V usage is TRBV29-1 and J usage is TRBJ1-1; D is undetermined. Trimming took off 0 bases at V and 0 bases at J, with 8 bases between the two ends. The CDR3 length is 14 residues. CDR1 and CDR2 from the germline V gene are SQVTM and ANQGSEA. CDR3 in DNA: TGCAGCGTTGAAGAATTTCCCTTGAACACTGAAGCTTTCTTT. Translating it yields CSVEEFPLNTEAFF.

The gene calls are TRBV6-6 and TRBJ2-2; 7 bases are shared with TRBD1. The CDR3 length is 14 residues. Germline V gene sequence: CDR1 MNHNY, CDR2 SVGAGI (reference sequence). V shed 2 bases and J 7 bases; nucleotides not matched to a gene: 4. The DNA for the CDR3 is TGTGCCAGCAGTTACAGGGGGCTAGACGGGGAGCTGTTTTTT. This gives the protein CASSYRGLDGELFF.

This clone was seen only once. J is TRBJ1-2 and V is TRBV30; D possibly corresponds to TRBD1 (5 bases). V was cut by 6 bases and J by 8 bases, with 19 bases left in between. CDR3 length: 13 residues. Per the germline V gene, CDR1 is GTSNPN and CDR2 is SVGIG (reference sequence). Here the CDR3 reads CACIGVEFRGYTF. The CDR3 nucleotides read TGTGCCTGCATAGGGGTTGAGTTTCGGGGCTACACCTTC.

This chain uses TRBV5-1 with TRBJ1-3; 9 positions match TRBD1. Losses at the gene ends were 1 base for V and 4 bases for J; bases not matched to a gene: 3. CDR1 and CDR2 from the germline V gene are SGHRS and YFSETQ. This CDR3 is 15 amino acids long. The CDR3 DNA reads as TGCGCCAGCAGCTTGACAGGGGGCGAAGGAAACACCATATATTTT. The encoded protein is CASSLTGGEGNTIYF.

J is TRBJ2-3 and V is TRBV9; D is uncertain. CDR3 length equals 9 residues. Germline V gene data show CDR1 as SGDLS and CDR2 as YYNGEE. Trimming shortened V by 7 bases and J by 7 bases, and 4 bases separated the two germline ends. The CDR3 loop is CASGYTQYF. The CDR3 region has the DNA TGTGCCAGCGGATATACGCAGTATTTT.

The chain has TRBV10-3 and TRBJ2-6; unclear D gene. Germline V gene lookup returns CDR1 ENHRY and CDR2 SYGVKD. CDR3 length equals 17 residues. Between the trimmed V and J ends, which lost 0 bases and 0 bases, there was a span of 9 bases. The CDR3 region is CAISESGRLSGANVLTF. CDR3 in DNA: TGTGCCATCAGTGAGTCGGGCAGGCTCTCTGGGGCCAACGTCCTGACTTTC.

The V gene is TRBV28, the J gene TRBJ1-1; no firm D call. Germline assignment: CDR1 MDHEN and CDR2 SYDVKM. The length of the CDR3 is 11 residues. Trimming stripped 6 bases from V and 5 bases from J, with 7 bases between. The CDR3 coding sequence is TGTGCCAGCAGGCTCTTTACTGAAGCTTTCTTT. It is translated as CASRLFTEAFF.

This sequence joins TRBV7-9 and TRBJ2-7, with D hard to call. Germline V gene lookup returns CDR1 SEHNR and CDR2 FQNEAQ (reference sequence). The CDR3 is made up of 14 amino acids. Between the trimmed V and J ends, which lost 6 bases and 6 bases, there was a span of 18 bases. The CDR3 sequence: CASRPPEVIGEQYF. The CDR3 region has the DNA TGTGCCAGCAGACCCCCGGAAGTAATAGGCGAGCAGTACTTC.

The J gene is TRBJ2-5, the V gene TRBV27; D possibly corresponds to TRBD2 (6 bases). The CDR3 runs 11 residues. V was trimmed by 2 bases and J by 9 bases, leaving 7 bases between them. Germline V lookup: CDR1 MNHEY, CDR2 SMNVEV (reference sequence). The CDR3 reads CASSLGGSQYF. CDR3 nucleotides: TGTGCCAGCAGTTTAGGGGGGTCCCAGTACTTC.

The chain is built from TRBV4-3 and TRBJ2-7, with D possibly matching TRBD1 (6 bases). This CDR3 has 9 residues. The V gene's germline CDR1 is LGHNA and CDR2 YSLEER. CDR3 loop: CASSQDRGV. The CDR3 coding sequence is TGCGCCAGCAGCCAAGATAGGGGGGTC.

The gene calls are TRBV4-1 and TRBJ1-5; D is undetermined. Germline V CDR1 and CDR2: MGHRA, YSYEKL. The CDR3 is 15 amino acids. Trimming removed 1 base at V and 0 bases at J, with 7 bases between. CDR3 protein: CASSQASNSNQPQHF. The CDR3 region has the DNA TGCGCCAGCAGCCAAGCGAGTAATAGCAATCAGCCCCAGCATTTT.

The chain uses TRBV2 and TRBJ2-4, with D unresolved. The CDR3 length is 18 residues. Germline V lookup: CDR1 SNHLY, CDR2 FYNNEI. V lost 3 bases to trimming and J lost 2 bases, with 20 bases between them. The CDR3 bases are TGTGCCAGCAGTGAGCACTTGGGTTTAGGTGATACCAAAAACATTCAGTACTTC. Amino acids: CASSEHLGLGDTKNIQYF.

This chain connects TRBV19 to TRBJ1-4; 9 nucleotides align to TRBD1. This CDR3 region has 15 residues. V trimming: 4 bases; J trimming: 4 bases; junction bases outside the gene matches: 4. Germline loops: CDR1 LNHDA, CDR2 SQIVND (reference sequence). The CDR3 reads CASSTWTGDNEKLFF. Here the CDR3 DNA reads TGTGCCAGTAGTACCTGGACAGGGGATAATGAAAAACTGTTTTTT.

The chain recombines TRBV7-9 with TRBJ1-5; the D gene is possibly TRBD1 (5 bases). Trimming removed 3 bases at V and 3 bases at J, with 9 bases between. Looked up from germline, CDR1 is SEHNR and CDR2 is FQNEAQ (reference sequence). The CDR3 sequence is 14 residues long. The CDR3 coding sequence is TGTGCCAGCAGCTTCCAGGGCCCCAATCAGCCCCAGCATTTT. It translates to CASSFQGPNQPQHF.

The J gene is TRBJ2-3, the V gene TRBV7-6; D is perhaps TRBD1 (5 bases). The V gene's germline CDR1 is SGHVS and CDR2 FNYEAQ. The CDR3 covers 16 residues. V was clipped by 1 base and J by 2 bases, with 13 bases between them. CDR3 sequence (DNA): TGTGCCAGCAGCTTAGGGCTGGGGCAGCACACAGATACGCAGTATTTT. Translation: CASSLGLGQHTDTQYF.

The chain couples TRBV19 to TRBJ2-2; perhaps TRBD1 as D (6 bases). From germline, CDR1 is LNHDA and CDR2 SQIVND (reference sequence). There are 16 residues in the CDR3. Trimming cost V 3 bases and J 7 bases, with 18 bases left between them. CDR3 in amino acids: CASSIPGGVGSGELFF. The DNA of the CDR3 is TGTGCCAGTAGTATCCCTGGGGGCGTCGGTAGCGGGGAGCTGTTTTTT.

The CDR3 protein is CASSPGPQLSYEQYF. In DNA form, the CDR3 reads TGTGCCAGCAGCCCTGGACCCCAGCTCTCCTACGAGCAGTACTTC. V usage is TRBV6-5 and J usage is TRBJ2-5, with no clear D. The J call may be faulty, since TRBJ2-7 better matches the DNA end. Looked up from germline, CDR1 is MNHEY and CDR2 is SVGAGI. The CDR3 is made up of 15 amino acids.